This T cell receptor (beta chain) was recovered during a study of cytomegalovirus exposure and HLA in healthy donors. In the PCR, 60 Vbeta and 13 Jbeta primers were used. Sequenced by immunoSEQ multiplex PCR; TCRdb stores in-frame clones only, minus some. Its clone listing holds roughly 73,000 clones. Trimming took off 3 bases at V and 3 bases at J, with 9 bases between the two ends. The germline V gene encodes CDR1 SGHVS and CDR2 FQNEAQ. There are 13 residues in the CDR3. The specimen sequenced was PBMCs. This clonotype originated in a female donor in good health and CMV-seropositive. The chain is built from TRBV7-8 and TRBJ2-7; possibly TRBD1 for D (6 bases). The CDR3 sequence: CASSLETGYEQYF. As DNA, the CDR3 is TGTGCCAGCAGCTTGGAGACAGGCTACGAGCAGTACTTC.